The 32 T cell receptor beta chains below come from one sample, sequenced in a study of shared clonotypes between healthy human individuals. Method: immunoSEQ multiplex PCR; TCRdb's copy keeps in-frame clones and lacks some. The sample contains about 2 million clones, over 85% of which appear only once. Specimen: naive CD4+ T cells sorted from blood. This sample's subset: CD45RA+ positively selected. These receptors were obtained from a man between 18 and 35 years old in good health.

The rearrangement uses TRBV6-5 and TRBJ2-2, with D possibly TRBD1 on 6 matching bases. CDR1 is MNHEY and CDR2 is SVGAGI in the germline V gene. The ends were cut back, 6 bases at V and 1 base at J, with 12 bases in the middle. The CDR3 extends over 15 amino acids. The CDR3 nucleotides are TGTGCCAGCAGGATCGGGACACAGAACACCGGGGAGCTGTTTTTT. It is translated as CASRIGTQNTGELFF.

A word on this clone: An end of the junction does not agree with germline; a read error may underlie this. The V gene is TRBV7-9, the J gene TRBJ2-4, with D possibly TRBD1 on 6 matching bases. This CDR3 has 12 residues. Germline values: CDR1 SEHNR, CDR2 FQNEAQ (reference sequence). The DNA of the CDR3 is TGTGCCAGCAGCTTAGACAGCGGCAGGGGAAAATTC. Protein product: CASSLDSGRGKF. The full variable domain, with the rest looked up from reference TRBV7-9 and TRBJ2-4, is DTGVSQNPRHKITKRGQNVTFRCDPISEHNRLYWYRQTLGQGPEFLTYFQNEAQLEKSRLLSDRFSAERPKGSFSTLEIQRTEQGDSAMYLCASSLDSGRGKFGAGTRLSVL.

The CDR3, as DNA: TGCGCCAGCAGTCGTGAAGGGAGCAACTATGGCTACACCTTC. Translation: CASSREGSNYGYTF. The chain joins TRBV5-1 to TRBJ1-2; D gene unclear. This CDR3 has 14 amino acids. V dropped 5 bases and J dropped 2 bases, with 13 bases sitting between them. Germline CDR1 reads SGHRS; CDR2 reads YFSETQ. The variable domain in full, with the rest retrieved from reference TRBV5-1 and TRBJ1-2, is KAGVTQTPRYLIKTRGQQVTLSCSPISGHRSVSWYQQTPGQGLQFLFEYFSETQRNKGNFPGRFSGRQFSNSRSEMNVSTLELGDSALYLCASSREGSNYGYTFGSGTRLTVV.

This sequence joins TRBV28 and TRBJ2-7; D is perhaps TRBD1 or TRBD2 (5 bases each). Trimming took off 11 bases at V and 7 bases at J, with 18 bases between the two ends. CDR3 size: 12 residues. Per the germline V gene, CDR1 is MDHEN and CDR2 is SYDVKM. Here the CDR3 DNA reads TGTGCCTCCAGGGCTTTCACGGGGGAGCAGTACTTC. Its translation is CASRAFTGEQYF.

CDR3 sequence reads: CASNPGTSGSNEQFF. CDR3 in DNA: TGTGCCAGCAACCCCGGGACTAGCGGGAGTAATGAGCAGTTCTTC. The genes are TRBV6-5 and TRBJ2-1; 14 bases are shared with TRBD2. There are 15 residues in the CDR3. CDR1 and CDR2 from the germline V gene are MNHEY and SVGAGI. V was pared by 7 bases and J by 7 bases, with 6 bases of the junction left unmatched.

CDR3 protein: CASSSGTGGSGELFF. In DNA form, the CDR3 reads TGTGCCAGCAGCTCCGGGACAGGGGGCTCCGGGGAGCTGTTTTTT. V usage is TRBV6-5 and J usage is TRBJ2-2; TRBD1 matches 12 bases. V trimming: 6 bases; J trimming: 6 bases; junction bases outside the gene matches: 5. Germline V CDR1 and CDR2: MNHEY, SVGAGI. The CDR3 runs 15 residues.

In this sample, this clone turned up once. The CDR3 loop is CASSLSGDRPNYGYTF. CDR3 nucleotide sequence: TGTGCCAGCAGTTTATCCGGGGACAGGCCAAACTATGGCTACACCTTC. The chain combines TRBV28 with TRBJ1-2; 8 nucleotides line up with TRBD1. The V segment lost 1 base and the J segment 2 bases; nucleotides outside the gene matches: 6. Germline V CDR1 and CDR2: MDHEN, SYDVKM. This CDR3 spans 16 amino acids.

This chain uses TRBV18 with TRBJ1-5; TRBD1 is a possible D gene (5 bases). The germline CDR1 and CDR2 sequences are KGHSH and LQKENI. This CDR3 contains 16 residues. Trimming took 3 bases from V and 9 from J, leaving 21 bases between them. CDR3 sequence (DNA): TGTGCCAGCTCACCCTTGCCACAGGCGACCTCCGGGCCCCAGCATTTT. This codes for CASSPLPQATSGPQHF.

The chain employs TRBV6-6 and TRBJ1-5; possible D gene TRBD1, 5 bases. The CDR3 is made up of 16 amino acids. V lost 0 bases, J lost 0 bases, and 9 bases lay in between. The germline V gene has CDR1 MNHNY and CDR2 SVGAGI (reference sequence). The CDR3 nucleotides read TGTGCCAGCAGTTACTCGTTGGGGACTAGCAATCAGCCCCAGCATTTT. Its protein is CASSYSLGTSNQPQHF.

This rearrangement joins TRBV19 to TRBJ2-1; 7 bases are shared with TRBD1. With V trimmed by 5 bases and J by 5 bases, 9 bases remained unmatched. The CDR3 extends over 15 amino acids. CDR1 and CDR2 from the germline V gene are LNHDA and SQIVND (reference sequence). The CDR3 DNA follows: TGTGCCAGTAGTGTGGTGACAGGGTTCGACAATGAGCAGTTCTTC. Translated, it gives CASSVVTGFDNEQFF. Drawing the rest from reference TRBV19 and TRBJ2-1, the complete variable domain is DGGITQSPKYLFRKEGQNVTLSCEQNLNHDAMYWYRQDPGQGLRLIYYSQIVNDFQKGDIAEGYSVSREKKESFPLTVTSAQKNPTAFYLCASSVVTGFDNEQFFGPGTRLTVL.

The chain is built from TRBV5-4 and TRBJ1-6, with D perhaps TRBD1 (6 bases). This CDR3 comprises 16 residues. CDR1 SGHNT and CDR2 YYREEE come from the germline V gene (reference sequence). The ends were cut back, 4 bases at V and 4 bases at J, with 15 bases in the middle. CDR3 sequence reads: CASSVGQKLYNSPLHF. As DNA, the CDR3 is TGTGCCAGCAGCGTTGGACAGAAACTTTATAATTCACCCCTCCACTTT.

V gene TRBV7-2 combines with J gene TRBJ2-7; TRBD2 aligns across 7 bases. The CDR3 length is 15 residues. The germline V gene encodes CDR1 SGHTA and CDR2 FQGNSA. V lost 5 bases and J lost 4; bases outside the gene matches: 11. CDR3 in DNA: TGTGCCAGCAGCCCCGGCCGGGAGGTGTTGTACGAGCAGTACTTC. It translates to CASSPGREVLYEQYF.

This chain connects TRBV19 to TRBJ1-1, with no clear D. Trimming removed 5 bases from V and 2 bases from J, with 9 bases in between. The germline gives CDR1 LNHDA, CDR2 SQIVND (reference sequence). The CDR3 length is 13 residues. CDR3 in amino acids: CASSRPENTEAFF. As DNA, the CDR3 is TGTGCCAGTAGTCGGCCAGAAAACACTGAAGCTTTCTTT.

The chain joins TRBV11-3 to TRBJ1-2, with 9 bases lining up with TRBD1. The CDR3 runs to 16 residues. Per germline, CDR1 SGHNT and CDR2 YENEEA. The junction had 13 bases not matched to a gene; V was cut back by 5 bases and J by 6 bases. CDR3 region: CASSDASRGTGNGYTF. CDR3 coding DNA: TGTGCCAGCAGCGACGCCTCACGGGGGACAGGGAATGGCTACACCTTC.

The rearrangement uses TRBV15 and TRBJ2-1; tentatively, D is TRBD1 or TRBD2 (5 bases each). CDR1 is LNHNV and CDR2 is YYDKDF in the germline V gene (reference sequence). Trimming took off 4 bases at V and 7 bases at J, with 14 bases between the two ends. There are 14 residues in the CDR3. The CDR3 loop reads CATSIRGLGNEQFF. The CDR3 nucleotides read TGTGCCACCAGCATCCGGGGCCTGGGGAATGAGCAGTTCTTC.

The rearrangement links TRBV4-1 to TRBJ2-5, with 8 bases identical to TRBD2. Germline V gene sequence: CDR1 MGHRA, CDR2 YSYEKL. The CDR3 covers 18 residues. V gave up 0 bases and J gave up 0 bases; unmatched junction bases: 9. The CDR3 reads CASSQEPRGGGYQETQYF. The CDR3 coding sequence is TGCGCCAGCAGCCAAGAACCGCGGGGCGGGGGGTACCAAGAGACCCAGTACTTC.

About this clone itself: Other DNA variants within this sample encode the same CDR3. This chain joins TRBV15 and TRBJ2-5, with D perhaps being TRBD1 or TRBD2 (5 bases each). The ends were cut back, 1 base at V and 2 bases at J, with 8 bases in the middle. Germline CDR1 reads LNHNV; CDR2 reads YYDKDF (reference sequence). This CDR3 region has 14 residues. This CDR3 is CATSRGGVQETQYF. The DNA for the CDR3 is TGTGCCACCAGCAGAGGAGGGGTTCAAGAGACCCAGTACTTC.

CDR3 protein: CASSLILMDRGNTEAFF. The CDR3 region has the DNA TGTGCCAGCAGCTTGATTTTAATGGACAGGGGGAACACTGAAGCTTTCTTT. The genes are TRBV5-6 and TRBJ1-1, with 9 positions matching TRBD1. V shed 1 base, J shed 1 base, and the junction held 8 bases outside the gene matches. The CDR3 loop spans 17 amino acids. Germline V gene data show CDR1 as SGHDT and CDR2 as YYEEEE. Using reference TRBV5-6 and TRBJ1-1 for the parts outside the CDR3, the full variable domain is DAGVTQSPTHLIKTRGQQVTLRCSPKSGHDTVSWYQQALGQGPQFIFQYYEEEERQRGNFPDRFSGHQFPNYSSELNVNALLLGDSALYLCASSLILMDRGNTEAFFGQGTRLTVV.

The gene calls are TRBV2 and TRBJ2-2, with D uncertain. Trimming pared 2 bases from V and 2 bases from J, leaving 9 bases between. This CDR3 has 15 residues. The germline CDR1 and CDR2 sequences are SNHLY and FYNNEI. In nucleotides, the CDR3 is TGTGCCAGCAGTGAACTCGGGCCCAACACCGGGGAGCTGTTTTTT. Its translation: CASSELGPNTGELFF.

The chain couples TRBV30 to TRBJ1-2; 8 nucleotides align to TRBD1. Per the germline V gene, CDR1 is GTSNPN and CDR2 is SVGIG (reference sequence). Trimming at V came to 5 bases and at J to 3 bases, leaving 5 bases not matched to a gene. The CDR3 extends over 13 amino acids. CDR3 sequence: CAWSTGADYGYTF. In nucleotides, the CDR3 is TGTGCCTGGTCGACAGGGGCGGACTATGGCTACACCTTC.

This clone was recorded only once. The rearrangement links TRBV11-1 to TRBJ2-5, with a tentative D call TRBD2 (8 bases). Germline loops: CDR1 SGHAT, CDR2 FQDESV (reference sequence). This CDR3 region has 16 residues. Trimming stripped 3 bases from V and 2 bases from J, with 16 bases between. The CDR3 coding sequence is TGTGCCAGCAGCTTCATCGGGAGGGGGCAACAAGAGACCCAGTACTTC. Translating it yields CASSFIGRGQQETQYF.

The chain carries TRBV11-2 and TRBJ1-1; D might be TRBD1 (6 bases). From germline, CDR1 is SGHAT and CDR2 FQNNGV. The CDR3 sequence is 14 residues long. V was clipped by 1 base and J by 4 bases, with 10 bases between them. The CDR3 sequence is CASSLGQVFTEAFF. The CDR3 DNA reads TGTGCCAGCAGCTTAGGACAGGTTTTCACTGAAGCTTTCTTT.

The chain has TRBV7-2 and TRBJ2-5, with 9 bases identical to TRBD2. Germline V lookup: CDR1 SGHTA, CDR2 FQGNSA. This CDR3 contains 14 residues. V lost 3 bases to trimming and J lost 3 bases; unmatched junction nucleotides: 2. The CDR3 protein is CASSFASGKETQYF. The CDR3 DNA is TGTGCCAGCAGCTTTGCTAGCGGGAAAGAGACCCAGTACTTC.

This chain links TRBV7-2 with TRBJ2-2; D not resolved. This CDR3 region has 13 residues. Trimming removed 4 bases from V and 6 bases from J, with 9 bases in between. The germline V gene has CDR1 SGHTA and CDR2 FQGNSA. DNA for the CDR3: TGTGCCAGCAGCTCCATCGGGCCCGGGGAGCTGTTTTTT. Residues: CASSSIGPGELFF.

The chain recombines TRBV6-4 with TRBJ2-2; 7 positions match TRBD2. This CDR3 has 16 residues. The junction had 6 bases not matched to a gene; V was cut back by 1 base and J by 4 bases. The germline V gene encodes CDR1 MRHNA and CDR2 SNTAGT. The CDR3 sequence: CASSDFGGLSTGELFF. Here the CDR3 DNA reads TGTGCCAGCAGTGACTTTGGGGGACTAAGCACCGGGGAGCTGTTTTTT.

CDR3 loop: CASSLTGGNEKLFF. CDR3 coding DNA: TGTGCCAGCAGCTTAACAGGGGGGAATGAAAAACTGTTTTTT. J is TRBJ1-4 and V is TRBV11-2; 8 bases match TRBD1. Trimming took 2 bases from V and 5 from J; bases not matched to a gene: 1. The V gene's germline CDR1 is SGHAT and CDR2 FQNNGV. The CDR3 extends over 14 amino acids. Together with reference TRBV11-2 and TRBJ1-4, the CDR3 gives the full variable domain: EAGVAQSPRYKIIEKRQSVAFWCNPISGHATLYWYQQILGQGPKLLIQFQNNGVVDDSQLPKDRFSAERLKGVDSTLKIQPAKLEDSAVYLCASSLTGGNEKLFFGSGTQLSVL.

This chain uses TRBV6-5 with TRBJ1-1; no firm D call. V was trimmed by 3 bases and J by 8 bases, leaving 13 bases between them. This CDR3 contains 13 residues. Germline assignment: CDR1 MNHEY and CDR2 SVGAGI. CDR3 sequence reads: CASSYKGAREAFF. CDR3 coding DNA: TGTGCCAGCAGTTATAAAGGCGCCAGAGAAGCTTTCTTT.

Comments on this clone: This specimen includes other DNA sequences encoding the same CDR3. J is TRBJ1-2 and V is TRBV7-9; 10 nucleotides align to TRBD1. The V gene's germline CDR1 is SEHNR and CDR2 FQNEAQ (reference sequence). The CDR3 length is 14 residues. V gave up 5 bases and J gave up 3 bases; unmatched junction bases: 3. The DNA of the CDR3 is TGTGCCAGCAGCCCAGGGACAGGGGACTATGGCTACACCTTC. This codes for CASSPGTGDYGYTF.

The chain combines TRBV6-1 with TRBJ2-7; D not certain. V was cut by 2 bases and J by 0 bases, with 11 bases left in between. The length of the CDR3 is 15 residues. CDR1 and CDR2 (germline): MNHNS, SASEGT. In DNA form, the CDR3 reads TGTGCCAGCAGTGAAATGGGGTTAACCTCCTACGAGCAGTACTTC. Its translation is CASSEMGLTSYEQYF.

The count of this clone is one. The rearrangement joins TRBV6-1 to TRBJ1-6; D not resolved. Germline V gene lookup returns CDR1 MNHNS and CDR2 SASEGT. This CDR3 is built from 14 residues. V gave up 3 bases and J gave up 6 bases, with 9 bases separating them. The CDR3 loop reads CASSESATNSPLHF. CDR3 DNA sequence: TGTGCCAGCAGTGAGTCGGCTACTAATTCACCCCTCCACTTT.

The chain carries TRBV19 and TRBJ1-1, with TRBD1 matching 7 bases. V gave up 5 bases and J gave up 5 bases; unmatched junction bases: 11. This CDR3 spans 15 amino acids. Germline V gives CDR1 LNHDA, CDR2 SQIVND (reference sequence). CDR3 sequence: CASSSTGTVRTEAFF. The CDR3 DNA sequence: TGTGCCAGTAGTTCCACCGGGACAGTAAGGACTGAAGCTTTCTTT.

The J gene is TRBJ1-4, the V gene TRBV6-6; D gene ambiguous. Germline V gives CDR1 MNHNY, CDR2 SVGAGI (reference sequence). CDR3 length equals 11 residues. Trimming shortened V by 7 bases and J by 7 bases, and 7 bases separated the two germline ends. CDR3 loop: CASNRGEKLFF. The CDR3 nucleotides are TGTGCCAGCAACAGAGGTGAAAAACTGTTTTTT.